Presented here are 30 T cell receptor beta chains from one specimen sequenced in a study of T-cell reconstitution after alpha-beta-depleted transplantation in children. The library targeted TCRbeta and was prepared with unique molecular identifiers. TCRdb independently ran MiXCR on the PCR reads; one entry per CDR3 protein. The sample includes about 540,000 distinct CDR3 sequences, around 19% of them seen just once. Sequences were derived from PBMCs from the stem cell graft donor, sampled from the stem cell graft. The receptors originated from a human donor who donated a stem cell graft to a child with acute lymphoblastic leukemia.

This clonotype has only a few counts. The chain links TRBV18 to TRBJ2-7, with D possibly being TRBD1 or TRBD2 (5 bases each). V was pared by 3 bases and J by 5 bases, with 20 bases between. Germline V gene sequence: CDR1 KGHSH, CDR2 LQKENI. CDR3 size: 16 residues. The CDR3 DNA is TGTGCCAGCTCACCCGTCGGGACCGACAAAGTGGACGAGCAGTACTTC. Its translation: CASSPVGTDKVDEQYF.

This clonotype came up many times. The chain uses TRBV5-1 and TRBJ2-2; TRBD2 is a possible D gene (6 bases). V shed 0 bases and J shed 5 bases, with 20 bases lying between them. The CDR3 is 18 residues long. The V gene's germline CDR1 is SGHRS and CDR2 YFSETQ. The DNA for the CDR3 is TGCGCCAGCAGCTTGGGGGACTTACCGATAAGGTCAACCGGGGAGCTGTTTTTT. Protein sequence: CASSLGDLPIRSTGELFF.

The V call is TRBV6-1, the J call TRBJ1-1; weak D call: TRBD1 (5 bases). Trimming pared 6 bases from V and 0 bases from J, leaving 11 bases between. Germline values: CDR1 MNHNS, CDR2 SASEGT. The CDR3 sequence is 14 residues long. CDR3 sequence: CASRSGGLNTEAFF. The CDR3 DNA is TGTGCCAGCAGATCGGGGGGATTGAACACTGAAGCTTTCTTT.

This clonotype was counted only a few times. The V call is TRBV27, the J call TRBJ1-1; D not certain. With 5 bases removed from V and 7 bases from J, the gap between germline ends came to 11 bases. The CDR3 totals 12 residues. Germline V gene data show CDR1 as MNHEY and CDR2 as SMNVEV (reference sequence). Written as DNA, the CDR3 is TGTGCCAGCAGTCCGATTCCTAGTGAAGCTTTCTTT. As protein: CASSPIPSEAFF.

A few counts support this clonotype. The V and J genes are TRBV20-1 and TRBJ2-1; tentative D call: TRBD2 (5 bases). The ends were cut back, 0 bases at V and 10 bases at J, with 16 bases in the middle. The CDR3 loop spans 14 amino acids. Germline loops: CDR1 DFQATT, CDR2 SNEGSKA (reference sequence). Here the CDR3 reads CSARDKSGREEQFF. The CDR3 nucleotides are TGCAGTGCTAGAGATAAATCGGGAAGGGAGGAGCAGTTCTTC.

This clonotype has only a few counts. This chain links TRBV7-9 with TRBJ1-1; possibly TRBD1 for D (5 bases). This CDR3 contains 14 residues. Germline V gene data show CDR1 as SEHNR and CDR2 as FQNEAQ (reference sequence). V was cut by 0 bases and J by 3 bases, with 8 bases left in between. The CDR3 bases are TGTGCCAGCAGCTTAGCAGGGGTTGACACTGAAGCTTTCTTT. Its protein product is CASSLAGVDTEAFF.

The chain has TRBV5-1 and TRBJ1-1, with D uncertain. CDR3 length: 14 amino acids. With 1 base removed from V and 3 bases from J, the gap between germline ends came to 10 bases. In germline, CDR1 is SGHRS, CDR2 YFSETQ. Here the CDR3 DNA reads TGCGCCAGCAGCTTGTACGTCGGGGACACTGAAGCTTTCTTT. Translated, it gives CASSLYVGDTEAFF.

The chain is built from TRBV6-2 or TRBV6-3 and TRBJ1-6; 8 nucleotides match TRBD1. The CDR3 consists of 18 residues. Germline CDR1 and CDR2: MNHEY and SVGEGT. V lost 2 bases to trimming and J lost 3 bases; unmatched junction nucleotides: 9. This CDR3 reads CASSYDETGEDYNSPLHF. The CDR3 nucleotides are TGTGCCAGCAGTTACGACGAGACAGGGGAGGACTATAATTCACCCCTCCACTTT.

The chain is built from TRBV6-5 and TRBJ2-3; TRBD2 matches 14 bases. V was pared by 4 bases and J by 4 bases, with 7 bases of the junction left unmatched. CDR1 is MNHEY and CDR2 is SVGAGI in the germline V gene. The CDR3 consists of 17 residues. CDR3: CASSSGTSGSPADTQYF. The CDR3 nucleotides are TGTGCCAGCAGTTCCGGGACTAGCGGGAGCCCGGCAGATACGCAGTATTTT.

The CDR3 nucleotides are TGTGCCAGCAGTTTTTACGGGATAACCTACGAGCAGTACTTC. It is translated as CASSFYGITYEQYF. The chain is built from TRBV12-3 or TRBV12-4 and TRBJ2-7; D is possibly TRBD2 (5 bases). This CDR3 is 14 amino acids long. V lost 3 bases to trimming and J lost 2 bases, with 11 bases between them.

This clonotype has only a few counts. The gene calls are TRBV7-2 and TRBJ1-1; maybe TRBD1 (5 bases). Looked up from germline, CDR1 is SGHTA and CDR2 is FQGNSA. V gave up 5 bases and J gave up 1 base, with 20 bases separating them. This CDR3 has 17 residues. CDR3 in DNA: TGTGCCAGCAGCCCGACCCCGATACAGGTTACGAACACTGAAGCTTTCTTT. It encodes CASSPTPIQVTNTEAFF. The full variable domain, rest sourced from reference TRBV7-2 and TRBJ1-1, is GAGVSQSPSNKVTEKGKDVELRCDPISGHTALYWYRQSLGQGLEFLIYFQGNSAPDKSGLPSDRFSAERTGGSVSTLTIQRTQQEDSAVYLCASSPTPIQVTNTEAFFGQGTRLTVV.

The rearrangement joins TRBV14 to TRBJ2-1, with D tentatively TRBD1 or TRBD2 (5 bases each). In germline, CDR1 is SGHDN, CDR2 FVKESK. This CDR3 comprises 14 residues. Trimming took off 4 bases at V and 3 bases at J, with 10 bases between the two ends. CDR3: CASSPGTHYNEQFF. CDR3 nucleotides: TGTGCCAGCAGCCCCGGGACCCACTACAATGAGCAGTTCTTC.

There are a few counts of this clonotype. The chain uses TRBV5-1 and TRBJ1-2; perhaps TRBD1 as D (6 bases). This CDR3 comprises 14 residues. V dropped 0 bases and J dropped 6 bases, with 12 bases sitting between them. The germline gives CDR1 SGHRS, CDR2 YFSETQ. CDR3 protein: CASSLGPGADGYTF. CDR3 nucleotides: TGCGCCAGCAGCTTGGGTCCAGGGGCGGATGGCTACACCTTC.

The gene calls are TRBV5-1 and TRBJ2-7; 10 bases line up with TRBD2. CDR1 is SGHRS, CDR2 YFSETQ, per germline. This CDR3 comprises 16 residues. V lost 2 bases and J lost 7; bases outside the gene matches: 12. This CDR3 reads CASSFVRTSGGAEQYF. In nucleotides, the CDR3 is TGCGCCAGCAGCTTCGTCCGGACTAGCGGAGGGGCAGAGCAGTACTTC.

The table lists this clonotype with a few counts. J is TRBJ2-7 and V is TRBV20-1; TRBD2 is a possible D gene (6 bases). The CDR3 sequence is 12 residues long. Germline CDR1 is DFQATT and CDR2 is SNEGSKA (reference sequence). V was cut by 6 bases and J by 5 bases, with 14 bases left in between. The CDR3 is CSALLGSDEQYF. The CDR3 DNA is TGCAGTGCCTTACTCGGGAGTGACGAGCAGTACTTC.

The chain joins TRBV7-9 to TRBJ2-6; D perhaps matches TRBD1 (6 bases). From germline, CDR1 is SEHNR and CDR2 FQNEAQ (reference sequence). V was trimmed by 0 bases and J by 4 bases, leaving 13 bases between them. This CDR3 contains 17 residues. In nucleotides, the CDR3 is TGTGCCAGCAGCTTAGCCAAAGGGGGACGCGGGGCCAACGTCCTGACTTTC. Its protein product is CASSLAKGGRGANVLTF.

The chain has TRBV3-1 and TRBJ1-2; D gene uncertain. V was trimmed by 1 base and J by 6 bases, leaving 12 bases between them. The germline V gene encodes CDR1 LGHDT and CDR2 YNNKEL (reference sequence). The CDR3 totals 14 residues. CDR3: CASSQVPGGNGYTF. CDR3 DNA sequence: TGTGCCAGCAGCCAAGTACCGGGAGGAAATGGCTACACCTTC.

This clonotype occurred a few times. For the CDR3, the DNA is TGTGCCAGCAGCTTGGCCACCACGAACACTGAAGCTTTCTTT. Translation gives CASSLATTNTEAFF. The chain is built from TRBV5-5 and TRBJ1-1, with no clear D. The CDR3 contains 14 residues. From germline, CDR1 is SGHKS and CDR2 YYEKEE (reference sequence). The germline V and J ends were trimmed by 0 bases and 1 base, with 7 bases remaining between them.

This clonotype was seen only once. Here the CDR3 DNA reads TGTGCCAGCTCACCAGAGGACAGCTCCCTTCCGACAGATACGCAGTATTTT. It is translated as CASSPEDSSLPTDTQYF. The chain recombines TRBV18 with TRBJ2-3, with D perhaps TRBD1 (6 bases). CDR3 length: 17 amino acids. Trimming left V 2 bases short and J 3 bases short, with 18 bases between. Germline values: CDR1 KGHSH, CDR2 LQKENI.

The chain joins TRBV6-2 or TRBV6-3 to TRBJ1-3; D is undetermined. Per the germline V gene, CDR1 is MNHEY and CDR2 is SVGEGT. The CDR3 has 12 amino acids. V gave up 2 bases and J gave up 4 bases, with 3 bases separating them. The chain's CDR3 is CASSYLGNTIYF. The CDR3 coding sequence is TGTGCCAGCAGTTACCTGGGAAACACCATATATTTT.

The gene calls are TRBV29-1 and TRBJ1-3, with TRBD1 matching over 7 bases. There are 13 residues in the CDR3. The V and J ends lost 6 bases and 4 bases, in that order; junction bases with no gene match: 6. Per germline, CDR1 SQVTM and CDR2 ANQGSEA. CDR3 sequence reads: CSVSRDRGNTIYF. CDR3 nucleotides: TGCAGCGTATCCCGGGACAGAGGAAACACCATATATTTT.

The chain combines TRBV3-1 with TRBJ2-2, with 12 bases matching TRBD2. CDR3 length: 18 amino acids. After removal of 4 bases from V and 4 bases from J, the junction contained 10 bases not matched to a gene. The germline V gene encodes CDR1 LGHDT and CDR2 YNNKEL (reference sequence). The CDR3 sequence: CASSPPAGTSGFTGELFF. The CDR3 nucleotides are TGTGCCAGCAGCCCTCCCGCGGGGACTAGCGGGTTCACCGGGGAGCTGTTTTTT.

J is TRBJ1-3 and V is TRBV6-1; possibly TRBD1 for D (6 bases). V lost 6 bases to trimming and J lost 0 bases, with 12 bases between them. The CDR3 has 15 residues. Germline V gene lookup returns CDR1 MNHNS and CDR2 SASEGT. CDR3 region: CASSDRDTSGNTIYF. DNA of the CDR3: TGTGCCAGCAGCGACCGGGACACCTCTGGAAACACCATATATTTT.

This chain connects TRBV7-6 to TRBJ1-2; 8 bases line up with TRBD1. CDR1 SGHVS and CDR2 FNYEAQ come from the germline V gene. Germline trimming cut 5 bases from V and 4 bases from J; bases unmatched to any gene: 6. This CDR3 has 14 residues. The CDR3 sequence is CASSTDRGAYGYTF. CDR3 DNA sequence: TGTGCCAGCAGCACCGACAGGGGTGCCTATGGCTACACCTTC.

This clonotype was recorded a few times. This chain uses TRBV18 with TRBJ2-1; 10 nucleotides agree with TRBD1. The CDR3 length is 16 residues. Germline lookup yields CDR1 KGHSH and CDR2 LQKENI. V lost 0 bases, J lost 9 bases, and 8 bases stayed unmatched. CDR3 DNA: TGTGCCAGCTCACCACCTGGGACAGGGGCCTGGGGTGAGCAGTTCTTC. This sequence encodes CASSPPGTGAWGEQFF.

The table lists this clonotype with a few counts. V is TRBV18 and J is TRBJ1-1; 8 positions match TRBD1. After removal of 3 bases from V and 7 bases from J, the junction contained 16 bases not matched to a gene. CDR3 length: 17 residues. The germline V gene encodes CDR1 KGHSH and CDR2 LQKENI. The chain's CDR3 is CASSPSGGYPQRYEAFF. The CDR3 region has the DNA TGTGCCAGCTCACCCTCAGGGGGCTACCCCCAGCGATATGAAGCTTTCTTT. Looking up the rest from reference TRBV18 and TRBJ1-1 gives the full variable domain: NAGVMQNPRHLVRRRGQEARLRCSPMKGHSHVYWYRQLPEEGLKFMVYLQKENIIDESGMPKERFSAEFPKEGPSILRIQQVVRGDSAAYFCASSPSGGYPQRYEAFFGQGTRLTVV.

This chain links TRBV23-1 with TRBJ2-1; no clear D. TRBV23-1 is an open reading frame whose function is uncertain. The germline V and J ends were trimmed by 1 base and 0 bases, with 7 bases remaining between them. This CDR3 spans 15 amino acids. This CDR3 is CASSQCQSSYNEQFF. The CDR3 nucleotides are TGCGCCAGCAGTCAATGCCAGAGCTCCTACAATGAGCAGTTCTTC.

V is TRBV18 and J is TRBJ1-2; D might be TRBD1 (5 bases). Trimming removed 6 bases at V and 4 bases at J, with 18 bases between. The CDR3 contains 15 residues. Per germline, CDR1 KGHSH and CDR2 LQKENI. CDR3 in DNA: TGTGCCAGCTCCCCTATTCCGACAGAGATCTATGGCTACACCTTC. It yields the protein CASSPIPTEIYGYTF. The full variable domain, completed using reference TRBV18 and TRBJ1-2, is NAGVMQNPRHLVRRRGQEARLRCSPMKGHSHVYWYRQLPEEGLKFMVYLQKENIIDESGMPKERFSAEFPKEGPSILRIQQVVRGDSAAYFCASSPIPTEIYGYTFGSGTRLTVV.

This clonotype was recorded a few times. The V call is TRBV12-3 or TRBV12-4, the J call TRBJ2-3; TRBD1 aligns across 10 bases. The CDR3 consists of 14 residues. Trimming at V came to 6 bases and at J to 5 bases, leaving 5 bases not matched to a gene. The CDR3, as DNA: TGTGCCAGCAGGGGGGACAGGGGCAGAGATACGCAGTATTTT. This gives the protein CASRGDRGRDTQYF.

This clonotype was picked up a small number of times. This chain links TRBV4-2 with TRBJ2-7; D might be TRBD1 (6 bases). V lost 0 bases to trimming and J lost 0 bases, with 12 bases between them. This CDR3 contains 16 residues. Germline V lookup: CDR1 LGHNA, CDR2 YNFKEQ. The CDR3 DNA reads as TGTGCCAGCAGCCAAGAGGGACACAGCTTCTCCTACGAGCAGTACTTC. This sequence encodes CASSQEGHSFSYEQYF.